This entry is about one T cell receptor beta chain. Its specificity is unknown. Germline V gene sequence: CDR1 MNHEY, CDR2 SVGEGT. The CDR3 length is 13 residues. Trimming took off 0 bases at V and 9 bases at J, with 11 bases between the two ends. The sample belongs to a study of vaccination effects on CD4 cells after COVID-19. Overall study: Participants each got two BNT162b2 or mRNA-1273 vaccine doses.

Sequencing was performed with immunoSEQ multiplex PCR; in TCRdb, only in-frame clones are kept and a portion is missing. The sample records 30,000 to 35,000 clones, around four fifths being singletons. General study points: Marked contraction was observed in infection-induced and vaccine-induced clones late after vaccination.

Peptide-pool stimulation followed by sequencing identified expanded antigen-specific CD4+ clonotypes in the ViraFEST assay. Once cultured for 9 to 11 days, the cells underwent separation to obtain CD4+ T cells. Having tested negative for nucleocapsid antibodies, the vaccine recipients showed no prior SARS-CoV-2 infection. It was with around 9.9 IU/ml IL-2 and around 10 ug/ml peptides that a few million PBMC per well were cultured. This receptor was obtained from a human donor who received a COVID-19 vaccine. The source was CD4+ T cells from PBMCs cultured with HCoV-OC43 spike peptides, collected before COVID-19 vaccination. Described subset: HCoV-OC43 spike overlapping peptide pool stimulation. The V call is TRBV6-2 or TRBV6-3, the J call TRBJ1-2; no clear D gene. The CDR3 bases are TGTGCCAGCAGTTACTCCGCCACTATGAGCTACACCTTC. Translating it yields CASSYSATMSYTF.